This T cell receptor beta chain was retrieved from a study of cytomegalovirus exposure and HLA in healthy donors. CDR3 length equals 15 residues. Per germline, CDR1 SEHNR and CDR2 FQNEAQ (reference sequence). Trimming stripped 1 base from V and 5 bases from J, with 12 bases between. PCR involved 60 Vbeta and 13 Jbeta primers. Clones were read by immunoSEQ multiplex PCR, and TCRdb kept only the in-frame ones, dropping some. There are about 130,000 clones in the sample, with 0.9% to 1.2% held by the top ten. Sequenced sample: PBMCs. The clonotype comes from a man aged 18 to 30 in good health and CMV-seronegative. The rearrangement links TRBV7-9 to TRBJ2-1, with D perhaps matching TRBD2 (6 bases). CDR3 nucleotide sequence: TGTGCCAGCAGCTTAGGAGCGGGTCTTGACAATGAGCAGTTCTTC. Encoded protein: CASSLGAGLDNEQFF. Drawing the rest from reference TRBV7-9 and TRBJ2-1, the complete variable domain is DTGVSQNPRHKITKRGQNVTFRCDPISEHNRLYWYRQTLGQGPEFLTYFQNEAQLEKSRLLSDRFSAERPKGSFSTLEIQRTEQGDSAMYLCASSLGAGLDNEQFFGPGTRLTVL.